These 5 T cell receptor beta chains originate from one sample sequenced in a study of blood T cell repertoires in COVID-19. Clones were read by immunoSEQ multiplex PCR, and TCRdb kept only the in-frame ones, dropping some. The table records over 200,000 clones, 75% to 90% of them present only once. Sequencing input: peripheral blood. All receptors derive from a middle-aged woman with acute or convalescent COVID-19.

J is TRBJ1-1 and V is TRBV25-1, with 12 bases identical to TRBD1. CDR3 length equals 18 residues. Germline lookup yields CDR1 MGHDK and CDR2 SYGVNS. The ends lost 3 bases at V and 4 bases at J; junction bases unmatched: 12. The CDR3 DNA reads as TGTGCCAGCAGTGAGGGGACAGGGGGCGGTCATTTTAGCACTGAAGCTTTCTTT. Encoded protein: CASSEGTGGGHFSTEAFF.

The chain uses TRBV18 and TRBJ1-1; no definite D call. This CDR3 contains 14 residues. The V gene lost 5 bases and the J gene lost 1 base, with 11 bases spanning the gap. The germline gives CDR1 KGHSH, CDR2 LQKENI. CDR3 amino acids: CASSTRHQNTEAFF. CDR3 sequence (DNA): TGTGCCAGCTCAACGAGGCATCAGAACACTGAAGCTTTCTTT.

The V call is TRBV19, the J call TRBJ2-1; tentatively, D is TRBD1 (6 bases). V was pared by 10 bases and J by 7 bases, with 20 bases between. From germline, CDR1 is LNHDA and CDR2 SQIVND (reference sequence). This CDR3 is built from 14 residues. The CDR3 DNA is TGTGCCACTCAGGGGCCCTTAAGGATGAATGAGCAGTTCTTC. It yields the protein CATQGPLRMNEQFF.

This clone has only a few counts. The gene calls are TRBV19 and TRBJ1-6; 9 nucleotides line up with TRBD1. V gave up 8 bases and J gave up 14 bases; unmatched junction bases: 13. In germline, CDR1 is LNHDA, CDR2 SQIVND (reference sequence). The length of the CDR3 is 14 residues. Here the CDR3 reads CASWDRAEELTLHF. Here the CDR3 DNA reads TGTGCCAGTTGGGACAGGGCCGAGGAACTCACCCTCCACTTT. The entire variable domain, with the rest obtained from reference TRBV19 and TRBJ1-6, is as follows: DGGITQSPKYLFRKEGQNVTLSCEQNLNHDAMYWYRQDPGQGLRLIYYSQIVNDFQKGDIAEGYSVSREKKESFPLTVTSAQKNPTAFYLCASWDRAEELTLHFGNGTRLTVT.

V gene TRBV7-2 combines with J gene TRBJ2-4; D gene uncertain. This CDR3 region has 16 residues. Germline CDR1 reads SGHTA; CDR2 reads FQGNSA. V was shortened by 1 base and J by 0 bases, with 10 bases between the two germline ends. The DNA of the CDR3 is TGTGCCAGCAGCTTAGTAAGAATACTAGCCAAAAACATTCAGTACTTC. Encoded protein: CASSLVRILAKNIQYF.